Here is one TCR beta chain with its context. The junction and the germline gene differ at one end; a read error may be behind it. This entry is derived from a study of cytomegalovirus exposure and HLA in healthy donors. The PCR made use of 60 Vbeta and 13 Jbeta primers. The assay was immunoSEQ multiplex PCR, and TCRdb's table has in-frame clones only and misses some. Of roughly 220,000 clones in the sample, approximately 80% were seen once. Germline CDR1 ENHRY, CDR2 SYGVKD. The CDR3 runs to 11 residues. This clonotype originated in a young man in good health and CMV-seronegative. Sequenced material: PBMCs. The J gene is TRBJ2-6, the V gene TRBV10-3; no firm D call. In DNA, the CDR3 is TGTGCCATCAGTGGGGCCAGCGTCCTGACTTTC. It yields the protein CAISGASVLTF.